This T cell receptor (beta chain) was recovered during a study of cytomegalovirus exposure and HLA in healthy donors. For the study at large: The roughly 100 million unique TCR beta sequences, from about 179 million T cells, were found by an earlier analysis.

CDR1 and CDR2 (germline): SGHNT, YYREEE (reference sequence). This CDR3 spans 14 amino acids. V shed 3 bases and J 1 base; nucleotides not matched to a gene: 2. Whole-study results and caveats: The records held CMV serostatus as the only immune exposure information.

Primers for the PCR totalled 60 Vbeta and 13 Jbeta. Using immunoSEQ multiplex PCR, the repertoire was profiled, and TCRdb retains in-frame clones only, with some absent. Here the sample table reports approximately 210,000 clones. Healthy people donating bone marrow made up the donors. About this clone: Its antigen is unidentified.

The rearrangement links TRBV5-4 to TRBJ2-5; TRBD1 aligns across 8 bases. What was sequenced was PBMCs. The receptor comes from a woman aged 25 to 39 in good health and CMV-seropositive. This CDR3 is CASSSGQGQETQYF. CDR3 DNA: TGTGCCAGCAGCTCTGGACAGGGCCAAGAGACCCAGTACTTC.